The T cell receptor (beta chain) described here comes from a study of blood T cell repertoires in COVID-19. Source study methods: Reference gene primer amplification gave estimated nucleated cell counts. The method was immunoSEQ multiplex PCR; TCRdb's version includes in-frame clones alone and lacks a portion of them. V, J and clone size reflect that table, while D and trimming were determined from the DNA. The table includes over 150,000 clones, around 83% detected once. Germline-derived CDR1 and CDR2 are SGHTA and FQGNSA. The V gene lost 4 bases and the J gene lost 0 bases, with 12 bases spanning the gap. CDR3 length: 15 residues.

This chain uses TRBV7-2 with TRBJ1-1, with D hard to call. The receptor was derived from a human donor in a cohort sampled during active COVID-19. The sample was peripheral blood. The CDR3 protein is CASSSSANLNTEAFF. CDR3 bases: TGTGCCAGCAGCTCGTCAGCGAACTTGAACACTGAAGCTTTCTTT.